A selection of T cell receptor beta chains follows, all from one sample in a study of tumor-infiltrating lymphocytes in primary liver carcinoma. Each CDR3 protein gets one entry after TCRdb re-called the multiplex PCR reads with MiXCR. The repertoire consists of 300,000 to 350,000 distinct CDR3 sequences, with 65% occurring once and the leading ten covering roughly 6%. Sequencing was done on a sample of peripheral blood. The origin of the receptors is a man in his forties with primary liver carcinoma and hepatitis B virus infection. CDR3s include the opening cysteine and the closing phenylalanine or tryptophan. Fields, in order: clone size, J gene, D gene, V gene, CDR3 protein, CDR3 DNA. The D gene is left open where the match is weak. The size entry is marked missing in some rows and otherwise reads once, few, many or a size class.

NA,TRBJ2-3,NA,TRBV11-2,CASSFSPGTGGSFTDTQYF,TGTGCCAGCAGCTTCTCCCCCGGGACCGGCGGGTCTTTCACAGATACGCAGTATTTT
NA,TRBJ2-2,TRBD2,TRBV11-2,CAGRPGLAGGGVDTGELFF,TGTGCCGGCAGGCCTGGGCTAGCGGGAGGAGGGGTTGACACCGGGGAGCTGTTTTTT
NA,TRBJ2-1,NA,TRBV5-1,CASSSGQPNEQFF,TGCGCCAGCAGCTCGGGACAACCGAATGAGCAGTTCTTC
NA,TRBJ2-2,TRBD2,TRBV5-4,CASSRELADRRRELFF,TGTGCCAGCAGCCGGGAGCTAGCGGATCGTAGGAGGGAGCTGTTTTTT
NA,TRBJ1-4,NA,TRBV6-6,CANSYPGQRVQKLFF,TGTGCCAACAGTTACCCGGGACAAAGAGTCCAAAAACTGTTTTTT
many,TRBJ1-4,TRBD1,TRBV10-3,CAISARQGDEKLFF,TGTGCCATCAGTGCTCGTCAGGGGGATGAAAAACTGTTTTTT
NA,TRBJ2-1,NA,TRBV5-1,CAISEGASGSYNEQFF,TGCGCCATCAGTGAGGGGGCTAGCGGCTCCTACAATGAGCAGTTCTTC
few,TRBJ1-1,TRBD1,TRBV5-5,CASRSGTGASRTEAFF,TGTGCCAGCAGGTCGGGGACAGGGGCTTCGAGGACTGAAGCTTTCTTT
many,TRBJ2-7,TRBD2,TRBV13,CASSSAGTSGVYEQYF,TGTGCCAGCAGCTCAGCCGGGACTAGCGGAGTCTACGAGCAGTACTTC
many,TRBJ2-7,TRBD1,TRBV6-5,CASSSTGPSYEQYF,TGTGCCAGCAGTTCGACAGGGCCTTCCTACGAGCAGTACTTC
NA,TRBJ1-2,NA,TRBV21-1,CASSRWGWDGYTF,TGTGCCAGCAGCCGTTGGGGGTGGGATGGCTACACCTTC
NA,TRBJ2-3,NA,TRBV14,CASSTGWVPDTQYF,TGTGCCAGCAGCACAGGGTGGGTCCCAGATACGCAGTATTTT
NA,TRBJ2-2,NA,TRBV5-1,CASSLTGEVTRELFF,TGCGCCAGCAGCTTGACGGGAGAGGTCACCAGGGAGCTGTTTTTT
many,TRBJ2-7,NA,TRBV6-6,CASSSLGDGQYF,TGTGCCAGCAGCTCGCTGGGGGACGGGCAGTACTTC
NA,TRBJ2-1,TRBD2,TRBV11-2,CASGRAGAYKEQSF,TGTGCCTCCGGGAGGGCGGGAGCCTACAAAGAGCAGTCCTTC
NA,TRBJ2-3,NA,TRBV7-9,CASSLIILGLLTDTQYF,TGTGCCAGCAGCTTAATTATATTGGGACTTCTCACAGATACGCAGTATTTT
NA,TRBJ1-6,NA,TRBV5-1,CASSLFDNGVNSPLHF,TGCGCCAGCAGCTTATTCGATAACGGGGTTAATTCACCCCTCCACTTT